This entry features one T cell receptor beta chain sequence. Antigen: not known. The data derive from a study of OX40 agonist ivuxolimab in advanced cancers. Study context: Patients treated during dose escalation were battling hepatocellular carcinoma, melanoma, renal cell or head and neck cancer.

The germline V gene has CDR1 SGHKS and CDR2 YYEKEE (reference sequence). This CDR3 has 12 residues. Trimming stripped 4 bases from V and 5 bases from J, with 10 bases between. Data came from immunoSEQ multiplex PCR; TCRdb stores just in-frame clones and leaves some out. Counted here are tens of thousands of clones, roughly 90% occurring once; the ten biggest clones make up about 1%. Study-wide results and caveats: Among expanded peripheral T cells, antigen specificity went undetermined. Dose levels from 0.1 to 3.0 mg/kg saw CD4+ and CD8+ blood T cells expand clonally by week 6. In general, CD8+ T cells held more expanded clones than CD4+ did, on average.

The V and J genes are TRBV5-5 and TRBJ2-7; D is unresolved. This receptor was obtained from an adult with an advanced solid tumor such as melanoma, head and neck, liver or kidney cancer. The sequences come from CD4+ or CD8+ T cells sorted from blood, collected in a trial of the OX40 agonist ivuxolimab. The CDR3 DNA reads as TGTGCCAGCAGCCCGCCGCGGCACGAGCAGTACTTC. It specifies CASSPPRHEQYF.